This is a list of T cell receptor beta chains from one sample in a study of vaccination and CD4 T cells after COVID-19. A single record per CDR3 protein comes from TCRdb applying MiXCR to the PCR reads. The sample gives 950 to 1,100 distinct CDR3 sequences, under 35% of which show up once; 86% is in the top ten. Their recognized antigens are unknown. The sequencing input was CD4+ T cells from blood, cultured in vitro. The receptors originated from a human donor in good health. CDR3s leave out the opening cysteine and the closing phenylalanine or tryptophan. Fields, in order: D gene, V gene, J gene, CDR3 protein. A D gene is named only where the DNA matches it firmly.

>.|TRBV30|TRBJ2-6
AWEIISGANVLT
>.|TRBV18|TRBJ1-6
ASSPEGLNSPLH
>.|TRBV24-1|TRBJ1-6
ATSDANSPLH
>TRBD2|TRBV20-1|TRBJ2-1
SARTIAGGSYNEQF
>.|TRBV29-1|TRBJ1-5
SVVNQQGQPQH
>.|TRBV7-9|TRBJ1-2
ASSGGGAYYGYT
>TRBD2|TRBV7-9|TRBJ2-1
ASSLTGGGDNEQF
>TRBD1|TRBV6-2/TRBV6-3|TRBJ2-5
ASSRQPGGRETQY
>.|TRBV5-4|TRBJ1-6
ASSLDLGSPLH
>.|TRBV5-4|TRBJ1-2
ASSPERSYGYT
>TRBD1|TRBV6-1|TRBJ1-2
ASSEDGTGLRGYT
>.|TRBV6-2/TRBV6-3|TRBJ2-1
ASPYYNEQF
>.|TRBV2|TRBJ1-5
ASKRGDSNQPQH
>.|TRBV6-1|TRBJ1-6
ASSERRVLNAPLH
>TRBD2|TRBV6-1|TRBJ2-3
ASSRTSGMADTQY
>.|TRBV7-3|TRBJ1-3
ASSDKTGGNIY
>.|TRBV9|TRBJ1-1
ASSPRSNTEAF
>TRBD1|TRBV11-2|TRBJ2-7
ASTLTTGGPSYEQY
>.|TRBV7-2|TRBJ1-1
ASSLARYVTAGNTEAF
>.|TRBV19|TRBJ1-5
ASSFQGSANQPQH
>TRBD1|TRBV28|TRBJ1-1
ASSLYGTGNTEAF
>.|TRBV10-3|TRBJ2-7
AIRRGAGRETGEQY
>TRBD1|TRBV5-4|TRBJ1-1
ASRATGGNTEAF
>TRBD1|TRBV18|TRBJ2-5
ASSPPTGVAETQY
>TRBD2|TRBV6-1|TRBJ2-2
ASRRTSGVNTGELF
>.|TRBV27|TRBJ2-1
ASSLGGLLAYNEQF
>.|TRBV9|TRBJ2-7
ASSVGPGSSYEQY
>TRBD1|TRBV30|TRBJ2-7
AWSDPDRDQWSYEQY
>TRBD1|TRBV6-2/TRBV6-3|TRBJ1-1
ASSSTGAETEAF
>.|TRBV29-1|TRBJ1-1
SAHPVAGGTEAF
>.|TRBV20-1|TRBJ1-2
SARDLGGEGYGYT
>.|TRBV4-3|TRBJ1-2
ASSPSRVRGMGYGYT
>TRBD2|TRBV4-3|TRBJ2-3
ASSQDKGGGSSTDTQY
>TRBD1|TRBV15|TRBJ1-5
ATSLDSPDRDLRNRPQH
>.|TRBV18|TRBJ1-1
ASSYGQNTEAF
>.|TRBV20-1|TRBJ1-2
SAREALANYGYT
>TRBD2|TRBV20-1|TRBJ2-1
SAGLAANNEQF
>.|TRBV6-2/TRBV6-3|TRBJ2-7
ASSYGPSLGSYEQY
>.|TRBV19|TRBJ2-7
ASSGQKLAYEQY
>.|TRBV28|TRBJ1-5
ASKSLNQPQH
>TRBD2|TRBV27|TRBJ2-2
ASSPGGYTGELF
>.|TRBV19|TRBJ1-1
ASRVAPTEAF